Below, 9 T cell receptor beta chains from the same sample are listed, as sequenced in a study of regulatory T cells in long-lasting Graves disease. As for time point: persistent/refractory GD, antithyroid drugs over 5 years with positive TRAb. The TCR library was prepared using RNA isolated from PBMCs. CDR3 regions were amplified by Arm-PCR using iRepertoire HTBI primers to build TCR beta libraries. Each CDR3 protein gets one entry after TCRdb re-called the multiplex PCR reads with MiXCR. The table lists 400,000 to 600,000 distinct CDR3 sequences, around a fifth of them singletons, with 7% to 9% in the top ten. The source material was peripheral blood mononuclear cells (PBMCs), sampled when the disease was refractory, from a patient treated with antithyroid drugs. These receptors all stem from a female donor with Graves disease.

The sample holds many counts of this clonotype. The chain combines TRBV2 with TRBJ1-2; 10 nucleotides agree with TRBD1. CDR1 SNHLY and CDR2 FYNNEI come from the germline V gene. The CDR3 length is 15 residues. With V trimmed by 6 bases and J by 3 bases, 7 bases remained unmatched. CDR3 protein: CASRGTGEFHYGYTF. The CDR3 nucleotides read TGTGCCAGCAGAGGGACAGGGGAGTTCCACTATGGCTACACCTTC. The whole variable domain, filled in from reference TRBV2 and TRBJ1-2, reads EPEVTQTPSHQVTQMGQEVILRCVPISNHLYFYWYRQILGQKVEFLVSFYNNEISEKSEIFDDQFSVERPDGSNFTLKIRSTKLEDSAMYFCASRGTGEFHYGYTFGSGTRLTVV.

In its sample, this clonotype was seen a few times. The chain links TRBV20-1 to TRBJ1-1, with D maybe TRBD1 (6 bases). Germline values: CDR1 DFQATT, CDR2 SNEGSKA (reference sequence). The CDR3 sequence is 13 residues long. The CDR3 DNA reads as TGCAGAGCCGAAACAGGGTTGGGCACTGAAGCTTTCTTT. Its protein is CRAETGLGTEAFF.

This clonotype was seen repeatedly, ten times or more. V usage is TRBV7-3 and J usage is TRBJ2-2, with D hard to call. The CDR3 is 12 residues long. V was pared by 5 bases and J by 7 bases, with 8 bases between. Germline CDR1 and CDR2: SGHTA and FQGTGA. The CDR3 sequence: CASSVQNGELFF. The DNA of the CDR3 is TGTGCCAGCAGCGTGCAAAACGGGGAGCTGTTTTTT.

The chain recombines TRBV3-1 with TRBJ1-2; D is perhaps TRBD1 (5 bases). Between the trimmed V and J ends, which lost 0 bases and 10 bases, there was a span of 9 bases. From germline, CDR1 is LGHDT and CDR2 YNNKEL (reference sequence). CDR3 length equals 12 residues. The CDR3 protein is CASSQESGIYTF. The DNA for the CDR3 is TGTGCCAGCAGCCAAGAATCAGGGATCTACACCTTC.

Regarding this clonotype: A much larger clone lies a single base off, so this may be a read error. The chain combines TRBV29-1 with TRBJ2-4; the match to TRBD1 covers 8 bases. Germline CDR1 SQVTM, CDR2 ANQGSEA. The CDR3 covers 14 residues. V lost 7 bases, J lost 1 base, and 6 bases stayed unmatched. The CDR3 region is CSAQGVWAKNIQYF. In nucleotides, the CDR3 is TGCAGCGCACAGGGGGTCTGGGCCAAAAACATTCAGTACTTC.

The chain couples TRBV13 to TRBJ1-1; TRBD1 is a possible D gene (6 bases). The germline V gene encodes CDR1 PRHDT and CDR2 FYEKMQ (reference sequence). This CDR3 is 14 amino acids long. Trimming cost V 5 bases and J 1 base, with 11 bases left between them. The DNA for the CDR3 is TGTGCCAGCAGCCTCCGGACAGCGAACACTGAAGCTTTCTTT. Encoded protein: CASSLRTANTEAFF.

This clonotype was seen a single time. This may arise from a read error, as a much more abundant clone is one base away. The DNA of the CDR3 is TGTGCCAGCAGCACCACGAGCTCCTATAATTCACCCCCCCACTTT. Translation gives CASSTTSSYNSPPHF. The chain carries TRBV7-9 and TRBJ1-6; D not certain. CDR1 is SEHNR and CDR2 is FQNEAQ in the germline V gene (reference sequence). This CDR3 is 15 amino acids long. The full variable domain, rest sourced from reference TRBV7-9 and TRBJ1-6, is DTGVSQNPRHKITKRGQNVTFRCDPISEHNRLYWYRQTLGQGPEFLTYFQNEAQLEKSRLLSDRFSAERPKGSFSTLEIQRTEQGDSAMYLCASSTTSSYNSPPHFGNGTRLTVT.

There are many counts of this clonotype. The chain recombines TRBV7-2 with TRBJ2-2; D perhaps matches TRBD2 (5 bases). The V and J ends lost 2 bases and 3 bases respectively, with 16 bases between them. Per germline, CDR1 SGHTA and CDR2 FQGNSA. CDR3 length: 17 amino acids. The CDR3 sequence is CASSLSMRAVYTGELFF. The CDR3 DNA is TGTGCCAGCAGCTTATCGATGAGGGCAGTTTACACCGGGGAGCTGTTTTTT. Using reference TRBV7-2 and TRBJ2-2 for the parts outside the CDR3, the full variable domain is GAGVSQSPSNKVTEKGKDVELRCDPISGHTALYWYRQSLGQGLEFLIYFQGNSAPDKSGLPSDRFSAERTGGSVSTLTIQRTQQEDSAVYLCASSLSMRAVYTGELFFGEGSRLTVL.

A note on this clonotype: This clone may be a read error of a much larger clone one base away. This chain uses TRBV28 with TRBJ1-6, with TRBD1 matching 11 bases. The CDR3 consists of 12 residues. Per germline, CDR1 MDHEN and CDR2 SYDVKM. The CDR3 spells CASSQDRGQASF. The CDR3 bases are TGTGCCAGCAGCCAGGACAGGGGGCAGGCTTCCTTT. The full variable domain, completed using reference TRBV28 and TRBJ1-6, is DVKVTQSSRYLVKRTGEKVFLECVQDMDHENMFWYRQDPGLGLRLIYFSYDVKMKEKGDIPEGYSVSREKKERFSLILESASTNQTSMYLCASSQDRGQASFGNGTRLTVT.